This paragraph reports one T cell receptor (beta chain). The table came from immunoSEQ multiplex PCR; TCRdb's copy has only in-frame clones and leaves some out. This table holds more than 85,000 clones, approximately 83% found once. The source of the sample is a study of control samples from healthy donors and cancer patients. This CDR3 contains 14 residues. CDR1 is DFQATT and CDR2 is SNEGSKA in the germline V gene (reference sequence). Unmatched junction bases numbered 6, after V lost 3 bases and J lost 2 bases. Material for sequencing was blood. The TCR sequence derives from a woman aged 50 to 60 in good health. This chain connects TRBV20-1 to TRBJ2-7; 8 positions agree with TRBD2. CDR3 in amino acids: CSASTGGVPYEQYF. CDR3 bases: TGCAGTGCTAGTACCGGGGGGGTCCCCTACGAGCAGTACTTC.